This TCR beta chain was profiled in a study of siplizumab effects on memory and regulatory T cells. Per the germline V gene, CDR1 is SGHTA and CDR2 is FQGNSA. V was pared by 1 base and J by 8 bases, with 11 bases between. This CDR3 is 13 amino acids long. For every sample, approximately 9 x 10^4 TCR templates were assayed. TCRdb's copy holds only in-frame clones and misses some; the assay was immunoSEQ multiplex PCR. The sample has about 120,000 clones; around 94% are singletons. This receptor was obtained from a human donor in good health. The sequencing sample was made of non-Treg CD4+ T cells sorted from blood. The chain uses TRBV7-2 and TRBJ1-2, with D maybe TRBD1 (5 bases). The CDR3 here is CASSLEKGMGYTF. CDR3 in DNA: TGTGCCAGCAGCTTAGAGAAGGGGATGGGCTACACCTTC.